What follows are 30 T cell receptor beta chains derived from one specimen sequenced in a study of T cells in Graves' hyperthyroidism and ophthalmopathy. Amplified TCR beta CDR3 regions came from RNA transcripts. The primer set for the first-round RT-PCR of the TCR CDR3 was HTBI. TCRdb used MiXCR to reprocess the multiplex PCR reads, holding one entry per CDR3 protein. Of some 570,000 distinct CDR3 sequences in the sample, around 14% were seen once. The sequencing sample was made of blood. These receptors were collected from a woman aged 18 to 35 with Graves' ophthalmopathy.

This clonotype has a count of ten or more. This rearrangement joins TRBV5-1 to TRBJ2-7; 8 bases fit TRBD1. This CDR3 contains 14 residues. V lost 0 bases to trimming and J lost 5 bases; unmatched junction nucleotides: 4. Germline V gene lookup returns CDR1 SGHRS and CDR2 YFSETQ. The CDR3 sequence is CASSLGQGADEQYF. DNA of the CDR3: TGCGCCAGCAGCTTGGGCCAGGGGGCGGACGAGCAGTACTTC.

This clonotype was counted ten times or more. The rearrangement links TRBV27 to TRBJ2-3; perhaps TRBD2 as D (6 bases). Trimming removed 5 bases from V and 1 base from J, with 10 bases in between. From germline, CDR1 is MNHEY and CDR2 SMNVEV (reference sequence). The CDR3 runs to 14 residues. CDR3 DNA sequence: TGTGCCAGCAGTCAAATAGCGGGCACAGATACGCAGTATTTT. Protein sequence: CASSQIAGTDTQYF.

This clonotype has only a few counts. The rearrangement joins TRBV6-2 or TRBV6-3 to TRBJ1-5; D gene uncertain. This CDR3 comprises 16 residues. Between the trimmed V and J ends, which lost 0 bases and 0 bases, there was a span of 9 bases. CDR1 is MNHEY and CDR2 is SVGEGT in the germline V gene. CDR3 residues: CASSYSWSTSNQPQHF. CDR3 bases: TGTGCCAGCAGTTACTCGTGGTCCACTAGCAATCAGCCCCAGCATTTT.

This clonotype was seen at least ten times. The chain is built from TRBV20-1 and TRBJ2-2; 10 nucleotides agree with TRBD2. The CDR3 has 16 amino acids. J lost 2 bases, V lost 1 base, and 4 bases had no gene match. The germline gives CDR1 DFQATT, CDR2 SNEGSKA (reference sequence). The chain's CDR3 is CSARGLAGDNTGELFF. DNA for the CDR3: TGCAGTGCTAGAGGACTAGCGGGTGACAACACCGGGGAGCTGTTTTTT.

In this sample, this clonotype turned up many times. The chain has TRBV10-3 and TRBJ2-3; 9 bases line up with TRBD1. Germline V gene data show CDR1 as ENHRY and CDR2 as SYGVKD. Trimming at V came to 5 bases and at J to 4 bases, leaving 16 bases not matched to a gene. The CDR3 runs to 18 residues. The CDR3 loop reads CAISFGTGSLVTPDTQYF. As DNA, the CDR3 is TGTGCCATCAGTTTCGGGACAGGGAGTTTGGTAACGCCAGATACGCAGTATTTT.

This clonotype was seen a handful of times. The rearrangement joins TRBV19 to TRBJ2-3, with 8 bases aligning to TRBD2. V lost 9 bases and J lost 5; bases outside the gene matches: 7. This CDR3 is 13 amino acids long. Germline V gene lookup returns CDR1 LNHDA and CDR2 SQIVND (reference sequence). The CDR3 DNA follows: TGTGCCAGCGAGCGGGAGTCAGGAGATACGCAGTATTTT. Amino acid sequence: CASERESGDTQYF.

In regard to this clonotype: The conserved final phenylalanine or tryptophan is absent from the CDR3, which likely points to a read error. The chain carries TRBV7-3 and TRBJ1-6; D not resolved. V lost 2 bases and J lost 7, with 6 bases in between. Germline CDR1 reads SGHTA; CDR2 reads FQGTGA. This CDR3 spans 13 amino acids. The CDR3 bases are TGTGCCAGCAGCTTAGGGAGAAATTCACCCCTCCACTCT. Protein sequence: CASSLGRNSPLHS.

The sample holds many counts of this clonotype. The V and J genes are TRBV18 and TRBJ2-5, with 7 nucleotides matching TRBD1. The trim removed 6 bases at V and 3 bases at J, leaving 4 bases unmatched. CDR1 and CDR2 from the germline V gene are KGHSH and LQKENI. The CDR3 contains 13 residues. In nucleotides, the CDR3 is TGTGCCAGCTCCACCGGGACAGAAGAGACCCAGTACTTC. Its protein is CASSTGTEETQYF. Together with reference TRBV18 and TRBJ2-5, the CDR3 gives the full variable domain: NAGVMQNPRHLVRRRGQEARLRCSPMKGHSHVYWYRQLPEEGLKFMVYLQKENIIDESGMPKERFSAEFPKEGPSILRIQQVVRGDSAAYFCASSTGTEETQYFGPGTRLLVL.

The rearrangement uses TRBV6-1 and TRBJ1-1; D is uncertain. Trimming took off 11 bases at V and 1 base at J, with 11 bases between the two ends. The CDR3 covers 12 residues. CDR1 and CDR2 (germline): MNHNS, SASEGT. CDR3 loop: CASGGGNTEAFF. CDR3 DNA sequence: TGTGCCTCCGGAGGAGGGAACACTGAAGCTTTCTTT.

This clonotype occurred many times. The rearrangement uses TRBV7-2 and TRBJ2-2; 7 nucleotides match TRBD1. This CDR3 contains 24 residues. Germline V CDR1 and CDR2: SGHTA, FQGNSA. V lost 1 base to trimming and J lost 1 base; unmatched junction nucleotides: 27. CDR3 loop: CASSLGFETGSLRWRLKNTGELFF. The CDR3, as DNA: TGTGCCAGCAGCTTAGGCTTCGAGACAGGGTCCCTTCGGTGGCGTCTAAAGAACACCGGGGAGCTGTTTTTT.

This clonotype was seen ten or more times. The chain employs TRBV28 and TRBJ1-5; weak D call: TRBD1 (5 bases). V was pared by 7 bases and J by 5 bases, with 12 bases between. Looked up from germline, CDR1 is MDHEN and CDR2 is SYDVKM. This CDR3 spans 13 amino acids. CDR3 DNA: TGTGCCAGCATGCGGGGAGGGGATCAGCCCCAGCATTTT. Translated, it gives CASMRGGDQPQHF.

The J gene is TRBJ2-1, the V gene TRBV3-1; TRBD1 matches at 10 bases. V was pared by 8 bases and J by 7 bases, with 5 bases of the junction left unmatched. The CDR3 runs to 13 residues. CDR1 is LGHDT and CDR2 is YNNKEL in the germline V gene (reference sequence). DNA for the CDR3: TGTGCCAGCGCCGGGACAGGGGAAAATGAGCAGTTCTTC. Translated: CASAGTGENEQFF.

About this clonotype itself: Possible read error: a much larger clone is one base away. The gene calls are TRBV6-2 or TRBV6-3 and TRBJ2-7; tentative D call: TRBD2 (6 bases). This CDR3 has 15 residues. From germline, CDR1 is MNHEY and CDR2 SVGEGT. V gave up 6 bases and J gave up 2 bases, with 17 bases separating them. The CDR3 here is CASSRSDGGAYEQYF. The CDR3, as DNA: TGTGCCAGCAGCCGAAGCGACGGGGGAGCCTACGAGCAGTACTTC.

There are many counts of this clonotype. The genes are TRBV12-3 or TRBV12-4 and TRBJ2-3, with TRBD2 matching over 7 bases. The CDR3 length is 16 residues. V shed 8 bases, J shed 7 bases, and the junction held 18 bases outside the gene matches. CDR3 sequence: CASRRGSAGETNTQYF. CDR3 coding DNA: TGTGCCAGCCGCCGCGGATCGGCGGGAGAAACAAATACGCAGTATTTT.

The V call is TRBV5-6, the J call TRBJ2-7; either TRBD1 or TRBD2 may supply D (6 bases each). V lost 5 bases to trimming and J lost 3 bases, with 12 bases between them. This CDR3 contains 13 residues. Germline V CDR1 and CDR2: SGHDT, YYEEEE. The DNA of the CDR3 is TGTGCCAGCAGAAACGGGGGCCGCTACGAGCAGTACTTC. This sequence encodes CASRNGGRYEQYF.

This clonotype has a count of ten or more. The chain combines TRBV6-1 with TRBJ2-7; TRBD2 agrees at 11 bases. Germline V CDR1 and CDR2: MNHNS, SASEGT. The CDR3 is 16 residues long. V lost 8 bases to trimming and J lost 6 bases; unmatched junction nucleotides: 15. CDR3 in DNA: TGTGCCAGCCAGCCGGGACTAGCGGAACCCCGGACCGAGCAGTACTTC. Its protein is CASQPGLAEPRTEQYF.

Ten or more counts support this clonotype. The chain recombines TRBV6-1 with TRBJ2-5; D uncertain. Trimming stripped 6 bases from V and 5 bases from J, with 10 bases between. The CDR3 is 12 residues long. From germline, CDR1 is MNHNS and CDR2 SASEGT. CDR3 region: CASSGLTETQYF. The CDR3 nucleotides are TGTGCCAGCAGCGGGCTTACTGAGACCCAGTACTTC.

This clonotype was observed a handful of times. The V gene is TRBV4-3, the J gene TRBJ2-1; a possible D gene is TRBD2 (6 bases). Germline V gives CDR1 LGHNA, CDR2 YSLEER. The ends were cut back, 0 bases at V and 0 bases at J, with 12 bases in the middle. CDR3 length equals 17 residues. In DNA form, the CDR3 reads TGCGCCAGCAGCCAAGATAGGATCGGGAGCTCCTACAATGAGCAGTTCTTC. Amino acid sequence: CASSQDRIGSSYNEQFF.

This clonotype was counted only a few times. CDR3 DNA: TGTGCCAGCAGCTTGGAGAGAAGGGGCGGCACTGAAGCTTTCTTT. Residues: CASSLERRGGTEAFF. The genes are TRBV5-6 and TRBJ1-1; D might be TRBD1 (5 bases). The germline V gene has CDR1 SGHDT and CDR2 YYEEEE. Trimming cost V 0 bases and J 4 bases, with 13 bases left between them. This CDR3 comprises 15 residues.

The chain has TRBV7-9 and TRBJ1-6; no reliable D call. The V gene lost 6 bases and the J gene lost 2 bases, with 2 bases spanning the gap. The CDR3 sequence is 12 residues long. The germline CDR1 and CDR2 sequences are SEHNR and FQNEAQ (reference sequence). The CDR3 here is CASRAYNSPLHF. In nucleotides, the CDR3 is TGTGCCAGCAGGGCCTATAATTCACCCCTCCACTTT.

This clonotype was seen repeatedly, ten times or more. This rearrangement joins TRBV5-1 to TRBJ2-7; no definite D call. The V end lost 0 bases, the J end lost 0 bases, and 7 bases lay between the germline ends. The germline V gene encodes CDR1 SGHRS and CDR2 YFSETQ. The CDR3 contains 14 residues. Here the CDR3 reads CASSLEAASYEQYF. CDR3 nucleotide sequence: TGCGCCAGCAGCTTGGAGGCGGCCTCCTACGAGCAGTACTTC.

The gene calls are TRBV4-1 and TRBJ2-5, with D perhaps TRBD1 (5 bases). The germline V and J ends were trimmed by 0 bases and 2 bases, with 19 bases remaining between them. This CDR3 has 18 amino acids. Germline CDR1 reads MGHRA; CDR2 reads YSYEKL. CDR3 in DNA: TGCGCCAGCAGCCAAGAGTCTGTCAGGGCTGGACGACAAGAGACCCAGTACTTC. Translated, it gives CASSQESVRAGRQETQYF.

This clonotype was observed many times. The V call is TRBV6-1, the J call TRBJ2-7, with 7 bases identical to TRBD2. With V trimmed by 5 bases and J by 4 bases, 8 bases remained unmatched. CDR1 is MNHNS and CDR2 is SASEGT in the germline V gene. The CDR3 extends over 14 amino acids. DNA for the CDR3: TGTGCCAGCAGTCTGACTAGCCAAGGGTACGAGCAGTACTTC. Protein product: CASSLTSQGYEQYF.

In this sample, this clonotype turned up many times. V usage is TRBV7-3 and J usage is TRBJ2-5; a weak D match, TRBD2 (5 bases). Per the germline V gene, CDR1 is SGHTA and CDR2 is FQGTGA. Between the trimmed V and J ends, which lost 2 bases and 7 bases, there was a span of 11 bases. This CDR3 contains 13 residues. The CDR3 nucleotides read TGTGCCAGCAGCTTAGGGTATGAGGGGACCCAGTACTTC. Residues: CASSLGYEGTQYF.

V gene TRBV25-1 combines with J gene TRBJ1-3; the D is unclear. V was shortened by 6 bases and J by 8 bases, with 26 bases between the two germline ends. In germline, CDR1 is MGHDK, CDR2 SYGVNS. This CDR3 has 17 amino acids. This chain's CDR3 is CASRFRVRRPYADTIYF. CDR3 DNA sequence: TGTGCCAGCAGATTTCGCGTTCGACGGCCCTACGCGGACACCATATATTTT. Full variable domain (missing parts from reference TRBV25-1 and TRBJ1-3): EADIYQTPRYLVIGTGKKITLECSQTMGHDKMYWYQQDPGMELHLIHYSYGVNSTEKGDLSSESTVSRIRTEHFPLTLESARPSHTSQYLCASRFRVRRPYADTIYFGEGSWLTVV.

The V gene is TRBV12-3 or TRBV12-4, the J gene TRBJ2-5; 8 bases line up with TRBD1. The CDR3 covers 13 residues. Trimming cost V 10 bases and J 0 bases; bases outside gene matches: 4. The CDR3 region is CATRQGNQETQYF. CDR3 sequence (DNA): TGTGCCACCCGACAGGGGAACCAAGAGACCCAGTACTTC.

This clonotype was detected a few times. The V call is TRBV7-3, the J call TRBJ1-6; D is perhaps TRBD1 (5 bases). The CDR3 spans 14 residues. Trimming stripped 2 bases from V and 10 bases from J, with 12 bases between. Germline lookup yields CDR1 SGHTA and CDR2 FQGTGA. As DNA, the CDR3 is TGTGCCAGCAGCTTAGGGGGGAAGGCGTCACCCCTCCACTTT. This translates into CASSLGGKASPLHF. Combining the CDR3 with reference TRBV7-3 and TRBJ1-6 gives the whole variable domain GAGVSQTPSNKVTEKGKYVELRCDPISGHTALYWYRQSLGQGPEFLIYFQGTGAADDSGLPNDRFFAVRPEGSVSTLKIQRTERGDSAVYLCASSLGGKASPLHFGNGTRLTVT.

This clonotype was seen many times. The chain employs TRBV28 and TRBJ2-5; 8 nucleotides line up with TRBD2. Germline V gene data show CDR1 as MDHEN and CDR2 as SYDVKM. The CDR3 sequence is 16 residues long. Losses at the gene ends were 2 bases for V and 1 base for J; bases not matched to a gene: 6. The CDR3 protein is CASSLILAGIQETQYF. The DNA of the CDR3 is TGTGCCAGCAGTTTAATATTAGCGGGGATCCAAGAGACCCAGTACTTC.

The table lists this clonotype with many counts. The rearrangement uses TRBV29-1 and TRBJ2-7; D tentatively fits TRBD1 or TRBD2 (6 bases each). Per germline, CDR1 SQVTM and CDR2 ANQGSEA. The CDR3 length is 15 residues. The V gene lost 0 bases and the J gene lost 4 bases, with 16 bases spanning the gap. The CDR3 DNA is TGCAGCGTTGAAGAGCGAAACGTAGGGGGGTACGAGCAGTACTTC. Protein sequence: CSVEERNVGGYEQYF.

This clonotype was detected ten times or more. This chain joins TRBV6-2 or TRBV6-3 and TRBJ2-1, with 11 bases fitting TRBD2. Germline V CDR1 and CDR2: MNHEY, SVGEGT. V dropped 2 bases and J dropped 0; count of bases not matched to a gene: 6. There are 18 residues in the CDR3. The CDR3 DNA follows: TGTGCCAGCAGTTACCCTCGGACTAGCGGGTCCTCCTACAATGAGCAGTTCTTC. Encoded protein: CASSYPRTSGSSYNEQFF.